The source of this T cell receptor (beta chain) is a study of blood T cells in healthy people across ages. On this clonotype itself: The antigen is not known.

Sample-barcoded 5' priming and a J-beta primer mix drove a second PCR of roughly 6 to 12 cycles. TCRdb called the 5' RACE reads again in MiXCR, with one record for every CDR3 protein. The repertoire has about 1,000,000 distinct CDR3 sequences, under 55% of them found once; the top ten carry approximately 17%. Each individual donor underwent a draw of about 9.1 milliliters of peripheral blood. The authors extracted at least 6 micrograms of total RNA per sample. Findings of the study overall: With age, beta diversity per million T cells declined roughly linearly, significantly by 40 to 50. Both higher diversity and more naive CD4+ cells marked long-lived donors when set against aged donors.

J was trimmed by 7 bases and V by 6 bases; bases with no gene match: 7. Germline CDR1 DFQATT, CDR2 SNEGSKA (reference sequence). The CDR3 length is 14 residues. Sequenced input: blood. The genes are TRBV20-1 and TRBJ2-5; 14 bases are a match to TRBD2. This receptor was obtained from a woman aged 55 to 70 in good health. This CDR3 is CSAGTSGSRGTQYF. DNA for the CDR3: TGCAGTGCCGGGACTAGCGGGAGCCGTGGGACCCAGTACTTC.